This TCR beta chain is from a study of cytotoxic CD8 clonotypes in ibrutinib-treated CLL. About the study: By median roughly 5.5 years, approximately twelve had progressed and approximately 14 stayed remitted; responses had been 2 complete and around 25 partial.

Study-wide results and limits: Among the clonotypes, public ones were uncommon and contracted or held stable on treatment.

Clones were read by immunoSEQ multiplex PCR, and TCRdb kept only the in-frame ones, dropping some. The sample includes roughly 200,000 clones, approximately 68% seen only once; the top ten take over 10%. The CDR3 has 14 residues. V lost 4 bases and J 0 bases, leaving 7 bases between the germline ends. Germline V lookup: CDR1 SNHLY, CDR2 FYNNEI. A note on this clone: Its cognate antigen is unknown.

The TCR comes from a human donor with chronic lymphocytic leukemia. The chain is built from TRBV2 and TRBJ1-3, with D possibly being TRBD1 (5 bases). The specimen was PBMCs, collected after 24 months of ibrutinib treatment. Here the CDR3 reads CASSVGGSGNTIYF. The CDR3, as DNA: TGTGCCAGCAGTGTTGGGGGCTCTGGAAACACCATATATTTT.